This TCR beta chain was identified in a study of T cells after yellow fever vaccination. Whole-study results and caveats: A faster peak, day 5 versus 15, was reached by the weaker secondary response.

Generation of TCR cDNA used 5'RACE template switching (which added a universal primer site and UMIs). TCRdb called the 5' RACE reads again in MiXCR, with one record for every CDR3 protein. Among 110,000 to 150,000 distinct CDR3 sequences listed, under 7% were seen once. This clonotype has a handful of counts. Its antigen is still unknown. CDR3 length equals 13 residues. Trimming cost V 0 bases and J 5 bases, with 7 bases left between them. Germline loops: CDR1 SGHRS, CDR2 YFSETQ. The sequence came from a man aged 25-45 years who received the YFV17D yellow fever vaccine. The material was CD4+ T cells sorted from PBMCs, obtained 10 days after the yellow fever booster vaccination. The V and J genes are TRBV5-1 and TRBJ2-3; no definite D call. The CDR3 loop reads CASSLDLRDTQYF. The CDR3 DNA reads as TGCGCCAGCAGCTTGGATCTTCGAGATACGCAGTATTTT.